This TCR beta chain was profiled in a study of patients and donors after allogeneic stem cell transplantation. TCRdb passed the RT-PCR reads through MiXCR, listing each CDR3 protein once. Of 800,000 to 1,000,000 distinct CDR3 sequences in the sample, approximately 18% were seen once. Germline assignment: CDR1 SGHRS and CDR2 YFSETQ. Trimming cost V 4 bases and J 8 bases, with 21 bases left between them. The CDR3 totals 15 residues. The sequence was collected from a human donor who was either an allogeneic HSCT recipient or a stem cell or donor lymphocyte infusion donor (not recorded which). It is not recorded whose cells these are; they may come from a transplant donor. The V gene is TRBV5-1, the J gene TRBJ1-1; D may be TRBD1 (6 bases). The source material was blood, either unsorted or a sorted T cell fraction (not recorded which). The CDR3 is CASSAVRDTTNEAFF. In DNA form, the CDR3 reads TGCGCCAGCAGCGCCGTCCGGGACACCACCAACGAAGCTTTCTTT.